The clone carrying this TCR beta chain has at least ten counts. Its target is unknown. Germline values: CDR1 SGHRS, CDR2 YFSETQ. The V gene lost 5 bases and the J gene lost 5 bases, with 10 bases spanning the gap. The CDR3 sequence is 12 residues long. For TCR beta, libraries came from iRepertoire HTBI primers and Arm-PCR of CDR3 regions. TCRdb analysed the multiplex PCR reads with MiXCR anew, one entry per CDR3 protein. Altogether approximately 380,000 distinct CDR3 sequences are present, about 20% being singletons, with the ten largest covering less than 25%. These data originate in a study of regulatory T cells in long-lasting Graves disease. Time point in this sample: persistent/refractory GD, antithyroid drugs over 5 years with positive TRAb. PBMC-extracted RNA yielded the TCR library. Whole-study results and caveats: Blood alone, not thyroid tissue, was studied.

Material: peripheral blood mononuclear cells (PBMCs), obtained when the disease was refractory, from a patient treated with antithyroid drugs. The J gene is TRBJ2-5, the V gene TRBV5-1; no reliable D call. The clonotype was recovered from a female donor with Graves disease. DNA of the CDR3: TGCGCCAGCAGTCCCGACGGGGAGACCCAGTACTTC. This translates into CASSPDGETQYF.